The sequence of this TCR beta chain was determined in a study of technical replicates of blood from several donors. Clones were sequenced by immunoSEQ multiplex PCR, and TCRdb holds only the in-frame ones, with some missing. The table includes 91,000 or so clones, nearly 97% detected once. Between the trimmed V and J ends, which lost 6 bases and 0 bases, there was a span of 14 bases. The CDR3 extends over 15 amino acids. Germline V gives CDR1 KGHSH, CDR2 LQKENI. Sequenced: T cells isolated from PBMCs. This receptor was identified in a human donor in good health. V gene TRBV18 combines with J gene TRBJ1-1; D gene ambiguous. The CDR3 here is CASSERVHMNTEAFF. CDR3 nucleotides: TGTGCCAGCTCCGAGAGGGTACATATGAACACTGAAGCTTTCTTT.